The present T cell receptor beta chain was sequenced within a study of fetal regulatory T cell absence and autoimmunity. Trimming shortened V by 3 bases and J by 4 bases, and 15 bases separated the two germline ends. The CDR3 runs 15 residues. CDR1 is KGHSH and CDR2 is LQKENI in the germline V gene. Some clones are missing from TCRdb's copy, which holds only in-frame ones; the method was immunoSEQ multiplex PCR. The data contain about 95,000 clones, about three quarters of them seen just once; the ten biggest clones take up roughly 2%. Sequences were obtained from pancreas tissue. The origin of this receptor is a male donor with IPEX syndrome. The chain is built from TRBV18 and TRBJ1-2; D is undetermined. The CDR3 loop reads CASSPPEAPGYGYTF. In DNA form, the CDR3 reads TGTGCCAGCTCACCTCCCGAGGCACCGGGCTATGGCTACACCTTC.